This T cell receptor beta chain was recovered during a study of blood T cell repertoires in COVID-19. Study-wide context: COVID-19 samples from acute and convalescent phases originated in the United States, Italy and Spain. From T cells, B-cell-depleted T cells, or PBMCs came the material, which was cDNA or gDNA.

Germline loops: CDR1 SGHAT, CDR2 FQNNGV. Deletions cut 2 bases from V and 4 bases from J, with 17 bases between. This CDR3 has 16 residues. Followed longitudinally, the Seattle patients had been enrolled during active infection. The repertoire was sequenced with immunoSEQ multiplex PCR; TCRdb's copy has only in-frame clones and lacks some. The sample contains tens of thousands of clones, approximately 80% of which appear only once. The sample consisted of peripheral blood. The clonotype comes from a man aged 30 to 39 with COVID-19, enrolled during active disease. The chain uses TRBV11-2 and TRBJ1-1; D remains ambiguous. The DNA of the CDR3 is TGTGCCAGCAGCTTACTACCCGCCGAGAGTGGCACTGAAGCTTTCTTT. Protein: CASSLLPAESGTEAFF.